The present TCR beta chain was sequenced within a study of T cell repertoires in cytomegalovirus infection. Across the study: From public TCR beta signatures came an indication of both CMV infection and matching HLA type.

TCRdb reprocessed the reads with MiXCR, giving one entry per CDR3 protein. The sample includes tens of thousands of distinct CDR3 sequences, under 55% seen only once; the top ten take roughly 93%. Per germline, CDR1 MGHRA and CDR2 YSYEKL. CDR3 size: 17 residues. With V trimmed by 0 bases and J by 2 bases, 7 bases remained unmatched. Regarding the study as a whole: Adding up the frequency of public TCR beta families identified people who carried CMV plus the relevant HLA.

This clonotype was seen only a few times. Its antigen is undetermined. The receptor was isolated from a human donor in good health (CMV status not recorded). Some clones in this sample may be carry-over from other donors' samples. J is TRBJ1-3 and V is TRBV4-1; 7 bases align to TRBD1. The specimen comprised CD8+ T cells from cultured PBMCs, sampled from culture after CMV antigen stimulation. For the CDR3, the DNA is TGCGCCAGCAGCCAAGAAGAGACAGGGTCCCCTGGAAACACCATATATTTT. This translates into CASSQEETGSPGNTIYF.